These 6 T cell receptor beta chains share one sample of origin, sequenced in a study of siplizumab effects on memory and regulatory T cells. Libraries were prepared by immunoSEQ multiplex PCR; TCRdb keeps only in-frame clonotypes and omits some of them. The sample lists about 91,000 clones; approximately 93% were seen once. Source material: CD8+ T cells sorted from blood. These receptors all stem from a human donor in good health.

This chain joins TRBV7-6 and TRBJ2-7, with 9 bases fitting TRBD2. The trim removed 5 bases at V and 2 bases at J, leaving 7 bases unmatched. The CDR3 totals 15 residues. Germline CDR1 is SGHVS and CDR2 is FNYEAQ. The CDR3 loop reads CASSQGTSRTYEQYF. The CDR3 DNA follows: TGTGCCAGCAGCCAAGGGACTAGCCGGACCTACGAGCAGTACTTC.

This rearrangement joins TRBV19 to TRBJ2-5; the match to TRBD1 covers 8 bases. The trim removed 1 base at V and 1 base at J, leaving 2 bases unmatched. The CDR3 has 15 amino acids. The germline gives CDR1 LNHDA, CDR2 SQIVND (reference sequence). Written as DNA, the CDR3 is TGTGCCAGTAGTATAGGGACAGGGCCCCAAGAGACCCAGTACTTC. This encodes CASSIGTGPQETQYF.

The sample holds one count of this clone. The CDR3 DNA sequence: TGTGCCAGAAGCTTGGGGGGGAGTTTCGGAGGCCAGCCCCAGCATTTT. Translation: CARSLGGSFGGQPQHF. V and J are TRBV5-3 and TRBJ1-5, with D possibly matching TRBD1 (5 bases). TRBV5-3 is identified as an open reading frame with a role that is uncertain. V shed 0 bases and J shed 7 bases, with 17 bases lying between them. CDR3 length: 16 residues.

This sequence joins TRBV19 and TRBJ2-5, with a tentative D call TRBD1 (5 bases). Per germline, CDR1 LNHDA and CDR2 SQIVND (reference sequence). Trimming stripped 1 base from V and 5 bases from J, with 8 bases between. CDR3 length equals 13 residues. Here the CDR3 DNA reads TGTGCCAGTAGTATAGGCCAGGGTGAGACCCAGTACTTC. Translation: CASSIGQGETQYF.

The chain joins TRBV4-3 to TRBJ1-2, with D possibly matching TRBD1 (5 bases). The V gene's germline CDR1 is LGHNA and CDR2 YSLEER. This CDR3 has 19 amino acids. V lost 4 bases and J 8 bases, leaving 32 bases between the germline ends. The CDR3 sequence: CASSREIPGQMRGLEGYTF. CDR3 DNA: TGCGCCAGCAGCCGCGAGATTCCGGGGCAGATGAGGGGTCTTGAGGGCTACACCTTC.

The J gene is TRBJ1-5, the V gene TRBV15; TRBD1 aligns across 9 bases. Germline V CDR1 and CDR2: LNHNV, YYDKDF (reference sequence). The junction had 2 bases not matched to a gene; V was cut back by 4 bases and J by 1 base. The CDR3 runs 15 residues. As DNA, the CDR3 is TGTGCCACCAGCATGGACAGGGGAAGCAATCAGCCCCAGCATTTT. Translation: CATSMDRGSNQPQHF.